Below, 27 T cell receptor beta chains from the same sample are listed, as sequenced in a study of T-cell memory formation after mild COVID-19. TCRdb reanalysed the 5' RACE reads using MiXCR and keeps one entry per CDR3 protein. Of more than 250,000 distinct CDR3 sequences in the sample, roughly 17% are singletons; the top ten hold more than 20%. Source material: PBMCs or a T cell subset sorted from them (not recorded which). These TCRs come from a man aged 18 to 29 who had mild COVID-19 (a few samples of this study predate the infection). Cell type and time point are not known.

This clonotype was observed at least ten times. The chain carries TRBV7-2 and TRBJ1-2; D ambiguous. CDR3 length: 13 residues. The germline V gene has CDR1 SGHTA and CDR2 FQGNSA. Between the trimmed V and J ends, which lost 2 bases and 8 bases, there was a span of 12 bases. The CDR3 here is CASSLFEGGGYTF. For the CDR3, the DNA is TGTGCCAGCAGCTTATTTGAGGGCGGAGGCTACACCTTC.

This clonotype was found a few times. The chain joins TRBV15 to TRBJ2-7; 7 nucleotides align to TRBD1. V was pared by 0 bases and J by 7 bases, with 3 bases of the junction left unmatched. The CDR3 runs 13 residues. From germline, CDR1 is LNHNV and CDR2 YYDKDF (reference sequence). In DNA form, the CDR3 reads TGTGCCACCAGCAGAGAAGGGGGCGGTGAGCAGTACGTC. Translating gives CATSREGGGEQYV.

This clonotype has more than one count but fewer than ten. The rearrangement uses TRBV7-3 and TRBJ1-1, with a tentative D call TRBD1 (6 bases). Germline V gene lookup returns CDR1 SGHTA and CDR2 FQGTGA. The CDR3 extends over 14 amino acids. V lost 3 bases, J lost 5 bases, and 13 bases lay in between. Here the CDR3 DNA reads TGTGCCAGCAGCTTTGGGGGGCGACGAACTGAAGCTTTCTTT. This sequence encodes CASSFGGRRTEAFF.

This clonotype showed up just a few times. The chain's CDR3 is CASSPGTQGETQYF. In DNA, the CDR3 is TGCGCCAGCAGCCCGGGAACCCAAGGAGAGACCCAGTACTTC. The V and J genes are TRBV5-1 and TRBJ2-5, with TRBD2 as a possible D gene (5 bases). The CDR3 covers 14 residues. Looked up from germline, CDR1 is SGHRS and CDR2 is YFSETQ. With 4 bases removed from V and 4 bases from J, the gap between germline ends came to 14 bases.

The chain joins TRBV29-1 to TRBJ1-5; D not certain. The germline V gene encodes CDR1 SQVTM and CDR2 ANQGSEA. V lost 1 base and J lost 7, with 17 bases in between. The CDR3 extends over 15 amino acids. CDR3 DNA sequence: TGCAGCGTTGAAGTGGGTCCGACCGCGGGCCAGCCCCAGCATTTT. Amino acids: CSVEVGPTAGQPQHF.

This clonotype has more than one count but fewer than ten. The V and J genes are TRBV7-9 and TRBJ2-1; 8 positions match TRBD1. Losses at the gene ends were 5 bases for V and 5 bases for J; bases not matched to a gene: 8. Germline V gives CDR1 SEHNR, CDR2 FQNEAQ (reference sequence). This CDR3 is 15 amino acids long. CDR3 DNA: TGTGCCAGCAGCCGAGACAGGGGTATCCACAATGAGCAGTTCTTC. Translated, it gives CASSRDRGIHNEQFF. Full variable domain (remainder filled in from reference TRBV7-9 and TRBJ2-1): DTGVSQNPRHKITKRGQNVTFRCDPISEHNRLYWYRQTLGQGPEFLTYFQNEAQLEKSRLLSDRFSAERPKGSFSTLEIQRTEQGDSAMYLCASSRDRGIHNEQFFGPGTRLTVL.

V and J are TRBV4-3 and TRBJ2-7; D not certain. Per germline, CDR1 LGHNA and CDR2 YSLEER. The ends were cut back, 0 bases at V and 3 bases at J, with 12 bases in the middle. This CDR3 is 15 amino acids long. CDR3 DNA sequence: TGCGCCAGCAGCCAAGATCTGGCAGCTCACTACGAGCAGTACTTC. Translating gives CASSQDLAAHYEQYF.

This sequence joins TRBV5-6 and TRBJ2-1; 9 bases fit TRBD1. The CDR3 is 15 amino acids. The trim removed 4 bases at V and 4 bases at J, leaving 6 bases unmatched. CDR1 is SGHDT, CDR2 YYEEEE, per germline. The chain's CDR3 is CASSGRDRVYNEQFF. In DNA form, the CDR3 reads TGTGCCAGCAGCGGCCGGGACAGGGTATACAATGAGCAGTTCTTC.

The J gene is TRBJ2-7, the V gene TRBV20-1; D might be TRBD2 (6 bases). The V gene's germline CDR1 is DFQATT and CDR2 SNEGSKA (reference sequence). CDR3 length: 15 amino acids. V was trimmed by 3 bases and J by 3 bases, leaving 18 bases between them. The CDR3 DNA reads TGCAGTGCTAGGGACGTGGAGGGACCGTACTACGAGCAGTACGTC. Amino acids: CSARDVEGPYYEQYV.

There are a few counts of this clonotype. The chain combines TRBV9 with TRBJ2-7; 8 nucleotides line up with TRBD1. CDR3 length: 15 amino acids. The V gene end was trimmed by 0 bases and the J gene end by 4 bases; junction bases not matched to a gene: 6. Per germline, CDR1 SGDLS and CDR2 YYNGEE. CDR3 sequence (DNA): TGTGCCAGCAGCGTAGCGGCAGGGGGCGAATACGAGCAGTACTTC. It is translated as CASSVAAGGEYEQYF.

This clonotype has at least ten counts. This chain connects TRBV4-3 to TRBJ2-5, with D perhaps matching TRBD2 (7 bases). V was trimmed by 0 bases and J by 2 bases, leaving 13 bases between them. The CDR3 is 16 residues long. The V gene's germline CDR1 is LGHNA and CDR2 YSLEER. CDR3 amino acids: CASSQEYRGAQETQYF. The DNA for the CDR3 is TGCGCCAGCAGCCAAGAATACCGGGGGGCACAAGAGACCCAGTACTTC.

This clonotype came up a few times. The chain links TRBV20-1 to TRBJ2-7, with 8 bases that match TRBD1. This CDR3 spans 15 amino acids. Germline trimming cut 2 bases from V and 2 bases from J; bases unmatched to any gene: 8. The germline CDR1 and CDR2 sequences are DFQATT and SNEGSKA (reference sequence). The CDR3 sequence is CSARPRLRGPYEQYF. The CDR3 bases are TGCAGTGCTAGACCTCGCCTCAGGGGGCCCTACGAGCAGTACTTC.

V and J are TRBV6-1 and TRBJ1-2; D uncertain. Looked up from germline, CDR1 is MNHNS and CDR2 is SASEGT. This CDR3 has 18 amino acids. Trimming shortened V by 2 bases and J by 1 base, and 20 bases separated the two germline ends. The CDR3 bases are TGTGCCAGCAGTGAATCCAGGCCGGGTGCCGAGATTAACTATGGCTACACCTTC. Its translation is CASSESRPGAEINYGYTF.

DNA of the CDR3: TGCAGTGCTAGAGATGCGGGCGGGGTGAACACTGAAGCTTTCTTT. Its protein is CSARDAGGVNTEAFF. The chain combines TRBV20-1 with TRBJ1-1; D unresolved. Germline V gene sequence: CDR1 DFQATT, CDR2 SNEGSKA (reference sequence). The CDR3 consists of 15 residues. The germline V and J ends were trimmed by 0 bases and 0 bases, with 11 bases remaining between them.

This clonotype came up a few times. The J gene is TRBJ2-5, the V gene TRBV6-5; D is possibly TRBD1 or TRBD2 (5 bases each). The CDR3 runs 13 residues. Germline lookup yields CDR1 MNHEY and CDR2 SVGAGI. V lost 6 bases to trimming and J lost 5 bases, with 13 bases between them. The DNA for the CDR3 is TGTGCCAGCAGGACGACCGGGACGGAGACCCAGTACTTC. Translating gives CASRTTGTETQYF.

This clonotype turned up a few times. The chain links TRBV7-3 to TRBJ2-1; 8 bases agree with TRBD2. CDR3 length: 15 amino acids. V lost 5 bases and J lost 7; bases outside the gene matches: 10. CDR1 is SGHTA, CDR2 FQGTGA, per germline. The DNA for the CDR3 is TGTGCCAGCAGCCCCGGGCGGGGGGCCGGAAATGAGCAGTTCTTC. Amino acid sequence: CASSPGRGAGNEQFF.

The chain carries TRBV5-1 and TRBJ2-2; D remains ambiguous. Trimming left V 8 bases short and J 7 bases short, with 12 bases between. The length of the CDR3 is 12 residues. Germline CDR1 reads SGHRS; CDR2 reads YFSETQ. The CDR3: CARNRVLGELFF. CDR3 nucleotide sequence: TGCGCCAGGAATAGAGTCCTCGGGGAGCTGTTTTTT.

V and J are TRBV2 and TRBJ2-3; 9 nucleotides match TRBD2. Germline V gives CDR1 SNHLY, CDR2 FYNNEI. The CDR3 consists of 15 residues. V gave up 7 bases and J gave up 0 bases; unmatched junction bases: 5. The CDR3 here is CASKESGGSTDTQYF. DNA of the CDR3: TGTGCCAGCAAGGAGAGCGGGGGGAGCACAGATACGCAGTATTTT. The full variable domain, its missing parts supplied by reference TRBV2 and TRBJ2-3, is EPEVTQTPSHQVTQMGQEVILRCVPISNHLYFYWYRQILGQKVEFLVSFYNNEISEKSEIFDDQFSVERPDGSNFTLKIRSTKLEDSAMYFCASKESGGSTDTQYFGPGTRLTVL.

This clonotype was observed a few times. The chain couples TRBV24-1 to TRBJ2-1; a weak D match, TRBD2 (6 bases). Germline V gives CDR1 KGHDR, CDR2 SFDVKD. This CDR3 contains 14 residues. Trimming removed 0 bases at V and 4 bases at J, with 6 bases between. CDR3 nucleotide sequence: TGTGCCACCAGTGATTTGGGGGGGTACAATGAGCAGTTCTTC. Its protein is CATSDLGGYNEQFF.

The chain employs TRBV7-8 and TRBJ2-3, with D perhaps matching TRBD1 or TRBD2 (5 bases each). Trimming left V 0 bases short and J 0 bases short, with 7 bases between. Germline loops: CDR1 SGHVS, CDR2 FQNEAQ. The CDR3 extends over 15 amino acids. DNA of the CDR3: TGTGCCAGCAGCTTAGCGGGGGTGAGCACAGATACGCAGTATTTT. It encodes CASSLAGVSTDTQYF.

The chain couples TRBV6-2 or TRBV6-3 to TRBJ2-7; D perhaps matches TRBD2 (6 bases). The CDR3 totals 13 residues. CDR1 and CDR2 (germline): MNHEY, SVGEGT. The V and J ends lost 7 bases and 6 bases respectively, with 16 bases between them. CDR3 sequence reads: CASTPGRQAEQYF. CDR3 DNA sequence: TGTGCCAGCACCCCGGGGAGGCAGGCCGAGCAGTACTTC.

This clonotype came up a few times. This chain joins TRBV30 and TRBJ1-1; D may be TRBD1 (5 bases). The germline V and J ends were trimmed by 0 bases and 4 bases, with 15 bases remaining between them. The V gene's germline CDR1 is GTSNPN and CDR2 SVGIG (reference sequence). The CDR3 totals 15 residues. CDR3 nucleotide sequence: TGTGCCTGGAGTGTTCTCTGGGGGAAAACCACTGAAGCTTTCTTT. Amino acids: CAWSVLWGKTTEAFF.

This clonotype was counted ten times or more. The chain combines TRBV19 with TRBJ2-3; no reliable D call. V lost 8 bases and J lost 0, with 15 bases in between. Per germline, CDR1 LNHDA and CDR2 SQIVND (reference sequence). This CDR3 comprises 15 residues. CDR3 bases: TGTGCCAGTGGCCCGTTGTCGTCTAGCACAGATACGCAGTATTTT. It codes for CASGPLSSSTDTQYF.

The chain is built from TRBV24-1 and TRBJ2-3, with D unresolved. Trimming shortened V by 3 bases and J by 2 bases, and 8 bases separated the two germline ends. The CDR3 has 14 amino acids. Per the germline V gene, CDR1 is KGHDR and CDR2 is SFDVKD. The CDR3 coding sequence is TGTGCCACCAGTGATAGTAGCACCACAGATACGCAGTATTTT. Its protein product is CATSDSSTTDTQYF.

This clonotype was counted between two and nine times. The chain recombines TRBV10-1 with TRBJ2-3; 11 nucleotides agree with TRBD1. Germline values: CDR1 WNHNN, CDR2 SYGVQD (reference sequence). V lost 6 bases to trimming and J lost 3 bases; unmatched junction nucleotides: 5. This CDR3 comprises 15 residues. For the CDR3, the DNA is TGCGCCAGCAGGTCCGGGACAGGGGGGACAGATACGCAGTATTTT. Protein product: CASRSGTGGTDTQYF.

This clonotype was counted between two and nine times. The chain joins TRBV12-3 or TRBV12-4 to TRBJ1-5; weak D call: TRBD1 (6 bases). The CDR3 spans 15 residues. Trimming stripped 2 bases from V and 9 bases from J, with 17 bases between. This CDR3 reads CASSLSPGGGLPQHF. Written as DNA, the CDR3 is TGTGCCAGCAGTTTATCCCCGGGGGGGGGGCTGCCCCAGCATTTT.

This rearrangement joins TRBV3-1 to TRBJ2-3, with 7 positions matching TRBD2. The CDR3 has 14 residues. The trim removed 0 bases at V and 5 bases at J, leaving 2 bases unmatched. CDR1 is LGHDT and CDR2 is YNNKEL in the germline V gene (reference sequence). The CDR3 coding sequence is TGTGCCAGCAGCCAAGAAAGCGGGGAAGATACGCAGTATTTT. Translating it yields CASSQESGEDTQYF.